These 16 T cell receptor beta chains share one sample of origin, sequenced in a study of T cell changes during pregnancy in multiple sclerosis. Data came from immunoSEQ multiplex PCR; TCRdb stores just in-frame clones and leaves some out. The data contain more than 45,000 clones, almost 95% of them singletons. This specimen was CD4+ T cells from peripheral blood mononuclear cells, taken in the second trimester of pregnancy. All receptors derive from a female donor in good health, enrolled as a control in a pregnancy study.

CDR3 amino acids: CARMTSGRSEQFF. The DNA for the CDR3 is TGCGCCAGGATGACTAGCGGGAGAAGTGAGCAGTTCTTC. The genes are TRBV10-1 and TRBJ2-1; 12 bases fit TRBD2. Germline V gene data show CDR1 as WNHNN and CDR2 as SYGVQD (reference sequence). The CDR3 runs to 13 residues. V lost 9 bases to trimming and J lost 9 bases; unmatched junction nucleotides: 6.

This sequence joins TRBV9 and TRBJ2-3, with 10 bases fitting TRBD1. In germline, CDR1 is SGDLS, CDR2 YYNGEE. V was pared by 2 bases and J by 4 bases, with 10 bases of the junction left unmatched. The CDR3 spans 17 residues. The CDR3 loop is CASSVTTGTGVADTQYF. As DNA, the CDR3 is TGTGCCAGCAGCGTTACCACCGGGACAGGGGTGGCAGATACGCAGTATTTT.

V is TRBV5-5 and J is TRBJ1-5; 11 bases are shared with TRBD1. Germline CDR1 is SGHKS and CDR2 is YYEKEE (reference sequence). V lost 3 bases to trimming and J lost 6 bases; unmatched junction nucleotides: 11. The CDR3 has 17 residues. The chain's CDR3 is CASSSLPGQGVTQPQHF. Here the CDR3 DNA reads TGTGCCAGCAGCTCCCTCCCGGGACAGGGGGTTACTCAGCCCCAGCATTTT.

The chain combines TRBV2 with TRBJ2-1; 10 bases map to TRBD2. V lost 0 bases to trimming and J lost 7 bases; unmatched junction nucleotides: 6. CDR3 length: 16 amino acids. Germline CDR1 reads SNHLY; CDR2 reads FYNNEI. CDR3 nucleotides: TGTGCCAGCAGTGAAGCGCGGACTAGCGGCTTAAATGAGCAGTTCTTC. Translated, it gives CASSEARTSGLNEQFF. The full variable domain, in which reference TRBV2 and TRBJ2-1 provide the parts outside the CDR3, is EPEVTQTPSHQVTQMGQEVILRCVPISNHLYFYWYRQILGQKVEFLVSFYNNEISEKSEIFDDQFSVERPDGSNFTLKIRSTKLEDSAMYFCASSEARTSGLNEQFFGPGTRLTVL.

The rearrangement uses TRBV28 and TRBJ2-3; D possibly corresponds to TRBD2 (5 bases). V was cut by 3 bases and J by 4 bases, with 11 bases left in between. Germline V gene lookup returns CDR1 MDHEN and CDR2 SYDVKM. The CDR3 is made up of 14 amino acids. CDR3 loop: CASSFLSAADTQYF. As DNA, the CDR3 is TGTGCCAGCAGTTTTTTATCAGCGGCAGATACGCAGTATTTT.

The chain uses TRBV18 and TRBJ2-1; D gene ambiguous. V was cut by 3 bases and J by 0 bases, with 9 bases left in between. CDR3 size: 15 residues. Germline V gene sequence: CDR1 KGHSH, CDR2 LQKENI. The CDR3 region is CASSPGSGSYNEQFF. CDR3 DNA sequence: TGTGCCAGCTCACCCGGTTCGGGCTCCTACAATGAGCAGTTCTTC. Supplemented by reference TRBV18 and TRBJ2-1, the full variable domain reads NAGVMQNPRHLVRRRGQEARLRCSPMKGHSHVYWYRQLPEEGLKFMVYLQKENIIDESGMPKERFSAEFPKEGPSILRIQQVVRGDSAAYFCASSPGSGSYNEQFFGPGTRLTVL.

The rearrangement links TRBV7-2 to TRBJ2-7; possibly TRBD1 for D (5 bases). With 4 bases removed from V and 5 bases from J, the gap between germline ends came to 9 bases. The CDR3 length is 12 residues. CDR1 is SGHTA and CDR2 is FQGNSA in the germline V gene. In DNA form, the CDR3 reads TGTGCCAGCAGCTCCAGGGTCCACGAGCAGTACTTC. Translating it yields CASSSRVHEQYF.

The chain couples TRBV5-1 to TRBJ1-6; TRBD1 matches at 9 bases. This CDR3 is built from 14 residues. The germline V gene encodes CDR1 SGHRS and CDR2 YFSETQ. V lost 4 bases and J lost 9; bases outside the gene matches: 5. For the CDR3, the DNA is TGCGCCAGCAGCCCACAGGGGGCGGGTTCACCCCTCCACTTT. Translating it yields CASSPQGAGSPLHF.

This chain uses TRBV19 with TRBJ2-1; no definite D call. V lost 1 base and J 6 bases, leaving 7 bases between the germline ends. Germline CDR1 reads LNHDA; CDR2 reads SQIVND (reference sequence). The CDR3 totals 13 residues. CDR3 DNA sequence: TGTGCCAGTAGTATAGCTAGTTTCAATGAGCAGTTCTTC. It translates to CASSIASFNEQFF.

This sequence joins TRBV5-1 and TRBJ2-3; 13 bases are shared with TRBD2. Germline CDR1 reads SGHRS; CDR2 reads YFSETQ. The length of the CDR3 is 16 residues. Germline trimming cut 0 bases from V and 4 bases from J; bases unmatched to any gene: 2. Written as DNA, the CDR3 is TGCGCCAGCAGCTTGGGGACTAGCGGGAGCCCAGATACGCAGTATTTT. Protein product: CASSLGTSGSPDTQYF.

The rearrangement uses TRBV27 and TRBJ2-3; TRBD2 matches 8 bases. Germline CDR1 MNHEY, CDR2 SMNVEV (reference sequence). The length of the CDR3 is 13 residues. This CDR3 reads CGTGGGRSDTQYF. CDR3 bases: TGTGGTACGGGGGGGGGTCGCTCAGATACGCAGTATTTT.

The gene calls are TRBV19 and TRBJ1-2; 7 bases match TRBD1. CDR1 is LNHDA, CDR2 SQIVND, per germline (reference sequence). J lost 5 bases, V lost 2 bases, and 14 bases had no gene match. The CDR3 has 17 residues. CDR3 in DNA: TGTGCCAGTAGTATATCACGACTCGGGACAGTCGATTATGGCTACACCTTC. Protein: CASSISRLGTVDYGYTF.

The genes are TRBV28 and TRBJ1-4; D not resolved. The CDR3 totals 15 residues. The V gene's germline CDR1 is MDHEN and CDR2 SYDVKM. V lost 5 bases to trimming and J lost 8 bases, with 18 bases between them. CDR3 region: CASSPSPIGGEKLFF. CDR3 nucleotide sequence: TGTGCCAGCAGTCCAAGTCCCATAGGAGGGGAAAAACTGTTTTTT.

This chain joins TRBV27 and TRBJ2-7; D not certain. This CDR3 has 11 amino acids. Per germline, CDR1 MNHEY and CDR2 SMNVEV (reference sequence). V was trimmed by 4 bases and J by 3 bases, leaving 4 bases between them. The CDR3 DNA follows: TGTGCCAGCAGTTCAAACTACGAGCAGTACTTC. It codes for CASSSNYEQYF.

The J gene is TRBJ2-3, the V gene TRBV11-2; 7 bases fit TRBD1. From germline, CDR1 is SGHAT and CDR2 FQNNGV. CDR3 size: 15 residues. With 1 base clipped from V and 0 bases from J, the junction kept 1 base outside the gene matches. The CDR3 loop is CASSLAGQSTDTQYF. CDR3 coding DNA: TGTGCCAGCAGCTTAGCGGGACAGAGCACAGATACGCAGTATTTT.

The chain uses TRBV11-3 and TRBJ1-3; tentative D call: TRBD1 (6 bases). Germline CDR1 is SGHNT and CDR2 is YENEEA. This CDR3 has 16 residues. The ends were cut back, 3 bases at V and 4 bases at J, with 16 bases in the middle. The CDR3 DNA reads as TGTGCCAGCAGCTTGCGGACAGCCTTCGTGGGAAACACCATATATTTT. Translation: CASSLRTAFVGNTIYF.